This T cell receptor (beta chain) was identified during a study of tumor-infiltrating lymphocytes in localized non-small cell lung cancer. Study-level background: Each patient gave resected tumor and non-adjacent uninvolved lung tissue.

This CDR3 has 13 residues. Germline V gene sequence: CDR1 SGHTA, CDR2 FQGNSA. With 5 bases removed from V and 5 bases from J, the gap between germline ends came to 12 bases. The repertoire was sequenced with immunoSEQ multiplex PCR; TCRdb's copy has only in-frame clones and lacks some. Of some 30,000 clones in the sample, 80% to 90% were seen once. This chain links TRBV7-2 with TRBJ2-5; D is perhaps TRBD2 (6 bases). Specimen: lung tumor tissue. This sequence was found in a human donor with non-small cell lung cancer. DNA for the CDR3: TGTGCCAGCAGCATAAAAGGGAGGGAGACCCAGTACTTC. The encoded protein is CASSIKGRETQYF.